These T cell receptor beta chains were read from a single sample in a study of blood T cell repertoires in COVID-19. Assay used: immunoSEQ multiplex PCR; TCRdb lists only in-frame clones, some missing. The table lists about 200,000 clones, roughly 94% of them singletons. Sequences were obtained from peripheral blood. Every receptor here comes from a man younger than 45 with COVID-19, enrolled during active disease. The CDR3 runs from the conserved cysteine through the conserved F or W. The D gene is left open where the match is weak. Rows give clone size only sometimes, using once, few, many, or a class for an expanded clone.

abundance,j_gene,v_gene,len,d_gene,CDR3nt,CDR3aa
once,TRBJ2-5,TRBV5-1,19,TRBD2,TGCGCCAGCAGCTTGGTCGGCCGACTAGCGGGGGGCGGACAAGAGACCCAGTACTTC,CASSLVGRLAGGGQETQYF
.,TRBJ2-2,TRBV12-5,11,.,TGTGCTTGCAGGGTTTTTGGGGAGCTGTTTTTT,CACRVFGELFF
.,TRBJ2-4,TRBV6-5,14,.,TGTGCCAGCAGCCCCGACAGGGCCAAAAACATTCAGTACTTC,CASSPDRAKNIQYF
.,TRBJ2-7,TRBV6-5,13,TRBD1,TGTGCCAGCTCCTACAGGGGGTCCTACGAGCAGTACTTC,CASSYRGSYEQYF
.,TRBJ2-3,TRBV6-6,11,.,TGTGCCAGCAGTACACCAGATACGCAGTATTTT,CASSTPDTQYF
.,TRBJ2-7,TRBV18,11,.,TGTGCCAGCTCACCGCAGTACGAGCAGTACTTC,CASSPQYEQYF
.,TRBJ2-3,TRBV6-5,14,.,TGTGCCAGCAGTTATCAGTCAGGTCGAGATACGCAGTATTTT,CASSYQSGRDTQYF
.,TRBJ1-1,TRBV29-1,13,.,TGCAGCGTTGTAGGCAGGGCGCGCACTGAAGCTTTCTTT,CSVVGRARTEAFF
.,TRBJ2-2,TRBV5-1,14,.,TGCGCCAGCAGCATACAGGAAAGCACCGGGGAGCTGTTTTTT,CASSIQESTGELFF
.,TRBJ2-3,TRBV27,17,TRBD1,TGTGCCAGCAGTCTATTTCCCGGGACAGGGACGGCAGATACGCAGTATTTT,CASSLFPGTGTADTQYF
.,TRBJ1-2,TRBV7-9,14,.,TGTGCCAGCAGCTTAGTGGGGCAAGTCTATGGCTACACCTTC,CASSLVGQVYGYTF
.,TRBJ1-5,TRBV24-1,14,TRBD1,TGTGCCACCAGTGCAGGGGGCGGCAATCAGCCCCAGCATTTT,CATSAGGGNQPQHF
once,TRBJ2-3,TRBV7-9,15,.,TGTGCCAGCAGCTTAATTGAGTCGGGCACAGATACGCAGTATTTT,CASSLIESGTDTQYF
.,TRBJ1-3,TRBV5-1,16,.,TGCGCCAGCAGCTTGGAGAACAGTCGGTCTGGAAACACCATATATTTT,CASSLENSRSGNTIYF
.,TRBJ1-4,TRBV5-1,15,.,TGCGCCAGCAGCTTCCGGGGGGCTACTAATGAAAAACTGTTTTTT,CASSFRGATNEKLFF
once,TRBJ2-1,TRBV18,15,TRBD1,TGTGCCAGCTCACTTCGGACAGGGATGGACAATGAGCAGTTCTTC,CASSLRTGMDNEQFF
.,TRBJ2-6,TRBV5-4,17,.,TGTGCCAGCAGCTTGGCCGGGGGAAACTCTGGGGCCAACGTCCTGACTTTC,CASSLAGGNSGANVLTF
.,TRBJ1-2,TRBV30,13,.,TGTGCCTGGAGTGTAAGCATTAACTATGGCTACACCTTC,CAWSVSINYGYTF
.,TRBJ2-3,TRBV19,14,.,TGTGCCAGTAGAACACCCGGTACAGCAGATACGCAGTATTTT,CASRTPGTADTQYF
.,TRBJ1-2,TRBV6-5,15,TRBD1,TGTGCCAGCAGCCCAATAACAGGGGCGGGGTATGGCTACACCTTC,CASSPITGAGYGYTF
.,TRBJ1-1,TRBV6-5,14,TRBD1,TGTGCCAGCAGCCCGGACAGGGTGTGGACTGAAGCTTTCTTT,CASSPDRVWTEAFF
.,TRBJ2-7,TRBV7-9,16,TRBD2,TGTGCCAGCAGCTTAGGGTTGGCGGGGGGCTCCTACGAGCAGTACTTC,CASSLGLAGGSYEQYF
.,TRBJ2-1,TRBV30,15,.,TGTGCCTGGAGCGCCAACCCCGCGGGACGGAGGCCGCAGTTCTTC,CAWSANPAGRRPQFF
.,TRBJ2-7,TRBV5-5,13,.,TGTGCCAGCAGCTTGGGACAGGACTACGAGCAGTACTTC,CASSLGQDYEQYF
.,TRBJ2-5,TRBV19,14,TRBD1,TGTGCCAGTACCTCCGGGCAGGGGGCAGAGACCCAGTACTTC,CASTSGQGAETQYF
.,TRBJ1-6,TRBV5-5,16,.,TGTGCCAGCAGCTCTTCTGGGGCGGGGGGGAATTCACCCCTCCACTTT,CASSSSGAGGNSPLHF
.,TRBJ2-2,TRBV3-1/TRBV3-2,15,.,TGTGCCAGCAGCCAAGATTTCGGTAGCACCGGGGAGCTGTTTTTT,CASSQDFGSTGELFF
once,TRBJ1-2,TRBV15,13,.,TGTGCCACCAGCTATAGACTTCAAGGAGGCTACACCTTC,CATSYRLQGGYTF
.,TRBJ1-3,TRBV30,15,TRBD1,TGTGCCTGGAGTCTGACAGGGGACCTAGGAAACACCATATATTTT,CAWSLTGDLGNTIYF
.,TRBJ2-2,TRBV7-7,16,.,TGTGCCAGCAGCACCCGGATAGGGGCGAACACCGGGGAGCTGTTTTTT,CASSTRIGANTGELFF
.,TRBJ2-7,TRBV4-1,15,.,TGCGCCAGCAGCCAAGAGTACTCGACTTACTACGAGCAGTACTTC,CASSQEYSTYYEQYF
.,TRBJ2-3,TRBV27,16,TRBD2,TGTGCCAGCAGTTTATTCCAGCGGGGGAGCACAGATACGCAGTATTTT,CASSLFQRGSTDTQYF
.,TRBJ1-3,TRBV7-6,13,.,TGTGCCAGCAGCAGCGGGCTTGGAAACACCATATATTTT,CASSSGLGNTIYF
.,TRBJ1-6,TRBV2,15,TRBD1,TGTGCCAGCAGTGTAGGACGGACAGGGAATTCACCCCTCCACTTT,CASSVGRTGNSPLHF
.,TRBJ1-3,TRBV7-5,16,.,TGTGTCAGAGCTCAGGGAGGGCCGAGCTCTGGAAACACCATATATTTT,CVRAQGGPSSGNTIYF
.,TRBJ1-1,TRBV18,14,TRBD1,TGTGCCAGCTCAGACAGGGGCGTGAACACTGAAGCTTTCTTT,CASSDRGVNTEAFF
.,TRBJ2-3,TRBV6-5,13,.,TGTGCCAGCAGCGCCTGGAGAGGGGATACGCAGTATTTT,CASSAWRGDTQYF
.,TRBJ1-5,TRBV30,13,.,TGTGCCTGGAGGGGGCAGGGGCATCAGCCCCAGCATTTT,CAWRGQGHQPQHF
.,TRBJ2-7,TRBV6-6,14,TRBD2,TGTGCCAGCAGGGAGGTTCGGGGGGGCGACGAGCAGTACTTC,CASREVRGGDEQYF
.,TRBJ2-5,TRBV6-5,14,TRBD2,TGTGCCAGCACGGCTAGCGGGGGGCAAGAGACCCAGTACTTC,CASTASGGQETQYF
.,TRBJ1-3,TRBV5-5,15,TRBD1,TGTGCCAGCAGCTCGACAGGGAGCTCTGGAAACACCATATATTTT,CASSSTGSSGNTIYF